This TCR beta chain was found in a study of OX40 agonist ivuxolimab in advanced cancers. The CDR3 runs to 12 residues. V was cut by 2 bases and J by 7 bases, with 9 bases left in between. CDR1 is SGHRS, CDR2 YFSETQ, per germline. Assay used: immunoSEQ multiplex PCR; TCRdb lists only in-frame clones, some missing. Among more than 50,000 clones, roughly 87% were seen once, and the ten largest hold 2% to 2.5%. This rearrangement joins TRBV5-1 to TRBJ1-2, with D possibly TRBD1 on 5 matching bases. The receptor was derived from an adult with an advanced solid tumor such as melanoma, head and neck, liver or kidney cancer. Here the sequenced sample was CD4+ or CD8+ T cells sorted from blood, taken in a trial of the OX40 agonist ivuxolimab. The CDR3 here is CASSLGTGGYTF. DNA of the CDR3: TGCGCCAGCAGCTTAGGGACGGGTGGCTACACCTTC. The full variable domain, in which reference TRBV5-1 and TRBJ1-2 provide the parts outside the CDR3, is KAGVTQTPRYLIKTRGQQVTLSCSPISGHRSVSWYQQTPGQGLQFLFEYFSETQRNKGNFPGRFSGRQFSNSRSEMNVSTLELGDSALYLCASSLGTGGYTFGSGTRLTVV.